What follows are 4 T cell receptor beta chains derived from one specimen sequenced in a study of graft-versus-host responses after intestinal transplantation. Their antigen targets remain unknown. The method was immunoSEQ multiplex PCR; TCRdb's version includes in-frame clones alone and lacks a portion of them. The sample gives tens of thousands of clones, almost 95% of which show up once; about 0.38% is in the top ten. The sequencing here drew on unstimulated CD4+ T cells sorted from spleen or lymph node cells, taken before transplant. The receptors stem from a human donor who was the organ donor for an intestinal transplant.

The chain employs TRBV2 and TRBJ1-1; no clear D gene. Germline V gives CDR1 SNHLY, CDR2 FYNNEI. V was shortened by 4 bases and J by 1 base, with 13 bases between the two germline ends. The CDR3 is 15 amino acids. The CDR3 here is CASSGRQARNTEAFF. CDR3 nucleotide sequence: TGTGCCAGCAGTGGCAGGCAGGCCCGGAACACTGAAGCTTTCTTT.

The V gene is TRBV5-1, the J gene TRBJ1-2; 10 bases fit TRBD1. V was pared by 1 base and J by 6 bases, with 3 bases of the junction left unmatched. This CDR3 spans 14 amino acids. Germline-derived CDR1 and CDR2 are SGHRS and YFSETQ. CDR3 sequence reads: CASSLPGTGDGYTF. For the CDR3, the DNA is TGCGCCAGCAGCTTGCCAGGGACAGGGGATGGCTACACCTTC.

The chain links TRBV11-3 to TRBJ2-1; 7 positions match TRBD1. The V gene end was trimmed by 6 bases and the J gene end by 9 bases; junction bases not matched to a gene: 11. From germline, CDR1 is SGHNT and CDR2 YENEEA. This CDR3 is 14 amino acids long. CDR3 DNA sequence: TGTGCCAGCAGAACCCGTCAGGGGGAAGGTGAGCAGTTCTTC. It codes for CASRTRQGEGEQFF.

V gene TRBV5-1 combines with J gene TRBJ1-4; D ambiguous. There are 19 residues in the CDR3. The germline V gene has CDR1 SGHRS and CDR2 YFSETQ. The V and J ends lost 1 base and 0 bases respectively, with 19 bases between them. The CDR3 bases are TGCGCCAGCAGCTTGACCGGGAGGTCTTCCCCCGCAACTAATGAAAAACTGTTTTTT. Amino acids: CASSLTGRSSPATNEKLFF.